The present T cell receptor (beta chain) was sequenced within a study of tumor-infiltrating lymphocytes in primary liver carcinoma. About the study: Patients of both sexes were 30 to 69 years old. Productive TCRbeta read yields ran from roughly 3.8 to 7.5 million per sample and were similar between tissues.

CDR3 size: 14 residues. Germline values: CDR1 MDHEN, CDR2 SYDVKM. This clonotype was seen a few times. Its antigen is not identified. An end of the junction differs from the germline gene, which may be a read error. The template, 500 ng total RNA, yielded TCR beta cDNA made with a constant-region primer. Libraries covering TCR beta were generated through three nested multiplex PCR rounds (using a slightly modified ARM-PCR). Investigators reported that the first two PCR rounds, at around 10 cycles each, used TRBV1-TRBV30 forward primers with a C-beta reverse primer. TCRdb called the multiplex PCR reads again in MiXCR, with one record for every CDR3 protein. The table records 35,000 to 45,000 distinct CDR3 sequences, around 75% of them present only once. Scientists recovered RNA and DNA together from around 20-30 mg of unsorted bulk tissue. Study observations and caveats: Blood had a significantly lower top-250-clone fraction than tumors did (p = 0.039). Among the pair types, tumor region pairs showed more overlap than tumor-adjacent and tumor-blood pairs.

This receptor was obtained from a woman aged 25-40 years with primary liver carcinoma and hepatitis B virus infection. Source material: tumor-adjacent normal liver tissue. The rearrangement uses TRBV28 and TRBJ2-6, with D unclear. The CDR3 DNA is TGTGCCGGCAGGTCGACCTCCGGGGCCAACGTCCTGACTTTC. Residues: CAGRSTSGANVLTF.